Listed below are T cell receptor beta chains from one sample, sequenced in a study of T cell changes during pregnancy in multiple sclerosis. Only in-frame clones appear in the TCRdb table, and some are missing; sequencing was by immunoSEQ multiplex PCR. Of 90,000 to 150,000 clones listed, approximately 93% are singletons. Here the sequenced sample was peripheral blood, taken before pregnancy. The receptors come from a female donor with multiple sclerosis, enrolled in a pregnancy study. CDR3s include the opening cysteine and the closing phenylalanine or tryptophan. A D gene is named only where the DNA matches it firmly. Clone size, where shown, is once, few, many, or a class for clones that have expanded.

j_gene: TRBJ2-7; abundance: -; v_gene: TRBV7-8; d_gene: -; CDR3nt: TGTGCCAGCAGCTTAGAGGCGGGTTTGTACGAGCAGTACTTC; CDR3aa: CASSLEAGLYEQYF
j_gene: TRBJ2-7; abundance: -; v_gene: TRBV9; d_gene: TRBD1; CDR3nt: TGTGCCAGCAGCGTAGCAGGGGGCAACGACGAGCAGTACTTC; CDR3aa: CASSVAGGNDEQYF
j_gene: TRBJ1-1; abundance: few; v_gene: TRBV28; d_gene: TRBD1; CDR3nt: TGTGCCAGCAGTCCACAGGGGGCTGACACTGAAGCTTTCTTT; CDR3aa: CASSPQGADTEAFF
j_gene: TRBJ2-2; abundance: -; v_gene: TRBV4-2; d_gene: TRBD2; CDR3nt: TGTGCCAGCAGTCAGGAAACGGGACTAGCGGGGGAAGGGTCCGGGGAGCTGTTTTTT; CDR3aa: CASSQETGLAGEGSGELFF
j_gene: TRBJ2-7; abundance: few; v_gene: TRBV28; d_gene: -; CDR3nt: TGTGCCAGCAGTTCTACAGGGTTGGGCTCCTACGAGCAGTACTTC; CDR3aa: CASSSTGLGSYEQYF
j_gene: TRBJ1-1; abundance: -; v_gene: TRBV5-1; d_gene: -; CDR3nt: TGCGCCAGCAGCTTGGAGGGAGGGGTGAACACTGAAGCTTTCTTT; CDR3aa: CASSLEGGVNTEAFF
j_gene: TRBJ1-2; abundance: -; v_gene: TRBV7-2; d_gene: -; CDR3nt: TGTGCCAGCAGCTTAGGACGCGGAATTTCAGGCTACACCTTC; CDR3aa: CASSLGRGISGYTF
j_gene: TRBJ2-1; abundance: -; v_gene: TRBV15; d_gene: -; CDR3nt: TGTGCCACCAGCAGACCCGCGCACCTGAGCTCCTACAATGAGCAGTTCTTC; CDR3aa: CATSRPAHLSSYNEQFF
j_gene: TRBJ2-1; abundance: -; v_gene: TRBV2; d_gene: -; CDR3nt: TGTGCCAGCATCGGGCAGGGTGGCAATGAGCAGTTCTTC; CDR3aa: CASIGQGGNEQFF
j_gene: TRBJ2-1; abundance: -; v_gene: TRBV5-1; d_gene: -; CDR3nt: TGCGCCAGCAGCTTGGCCGCGGCTACCGCCCGGGTTGAGCAGTTCTTC; CDR3aa: CASSLAAATARVEQFF
j_gene: TRBJ1-1; abundance: -; v_gene: TRBV7-8; d_gene: -; CDR3nt: TGTGCCAGCAGCTTGGGAGGGGTAGTCTCTGAAGCTTTCTTT; CDR3aa: CASSLGGVVSEAFF
j_gene: TRBJ1-2; abundance: -; v_gene: TRBV19; d_gene: -; CDR3nt: TGTGCCAGTAGTGTCCGAGGAAATGGCTACACCTTC; CDR3aa: CASSVRGNGYTF
j_gene: TRBJ2-7; abundance: -; v_gene: TRBV5-1; d_gene: TRBD1; CDR3nt: TGCGCCAGCAGCTTAGGGACAGGGCTTGGCTACGAGCAGTACTTC; CDR3aa: CASSLGTGLGYEQYF
j_gene: TRBJ2-3; abundance: -; v_gene: TRBV28; d_gene: TRBD1; CDR3nt: TGTGCCAGCAGTCCCACCAGACAGGGGGGGACAGATACGCAGTATTTT; CDR3aa: CASSPTRQGGTDTQYF
j_gene: TRBJ2-7; abundance: few; v_gene: TRBV19; d_gene: TRBD1; CDR3nt: TGTGCCAGTAGTATATCGGGGGAATCCCGGGACAGGCGCTACGAGCAGTACTTC; CDR3aa: CASSISGESRDRRYEQYF
j_gene: TRBJ2-2; abundance: -; v_gene: TRBV19; d_gene: TRBD1; CDR3nt: TGTGCCAGTAGTACGACAGGGCCAGGGGAGCTGTTTTTT; CDR3aa: CASSTTGPGELFF
j_gene: TRBJ2-7; abundance: -; v_gene: TRBV6-1; d_gene: -; CDR3nt: TGTGCCAGCAGTGAAAACAGGGACGAGCAGTACTTC; CDR3aa: CASSENRDEQYF
j_gene: TRBJ1-6; abundance: -; v_gene: TRBV6-5; d_gene: TRBD1; CDR3nt: TGTGCCAGCAGTTACAAGGACAGGGGAAGTTCACCCCTCCACTTT; CDR3aa: CASSYKDRGSSPLHF
j_gene: TRBJ1-5; abundance: -; v_gene: TRBV19; d_gene: TRBD1; CDR3nt: TGTGCCAGTAGACCGGGACAGGGGAATCAGCCCCAGCATTTT; CDR3aa: CASRPGQGNQPQHF
j_gene: TRBJ1-6; abundance: -; v_gene: TRBV7-9; d_gene: -; CDR3nt: TGTGCCAGCAGCTTTGGGAGGGTTGGATCACCCCTCCACTTT; CDR3aa: CASSFGRVGSPLHF
j_gene: TRBJ1-1; abundance: -; v_gene: TRBV11-3; d_gene: TRBD1; CDR3nt: TGTGCCAGCAGCGCCCGGACAGGGAACACTGAAGCTTTCTTT; CDR3aa: CASSARTGNTEAFF
j_gene: TRBJ1-5; abundance: -; v_gene: TRBV15; d_gene: -; CDR3nt: TGTGCCACCAGCTGGGGCAGGGAGGGTCAGCCCCAGCATTTT; CDR3aa: CATSWGREGQPQHF
j_gene: TRBJ2-3; abundance: -; v_gene: TRBV29-1; d_gene: TRBD2; CDR3nt: TGCAGCACCTGGACTAGCGGAGGCCCGAGCACAGATACGCAGTATTTT; CDR3aa: CSTWTSGGPSTDTQYF
j_gene: TRBJ2-1; abundance: -; v_gene: TRBV7-5; d_gene: -; CDR3nt: TGTGTCAGAAGCTTCTCACCCGGGACTAGCGGGACCTCCTACAATGAGCAGTTCTTC; CDR3aa: CVRSFSPGTSGTSYNEQFF
j_gene: TRBJ1-1; abundance: -; v_gene: TRBV19; d_gene: TRBD1; CDR3nt: TGTGCCAGTAGTTGGGACAGGGCTGGGAACACTGAAGCTTTCTTT; CDR3aa: CASSWDRAGNTEAFF
j_gene: TRBJ2-3; abundance: -; v_gene: TRBV7-9; d_gene: -; CDR3nt: TGTGCCAGCAGCTCGACCAGACAGGATAAGGATACGCAGTATTTT; CDR3aa: CASSSTRQDKDTQYF
j_gene: TRBJ2-1; abundance: -; v_gene: TRBV5-1; d_gene: -; CDR3nt: TGCGCCAGCAGCTGGGCACACCTAGGGGGGGGGACCCGTGAGCAGTTCTTC; CDR3aa: CASSWAHLGGGTREQFF
j_gene: TRBJ2-1; abundance: -; v_gene: TRBV29-1; d_gene: -; CDR3nt: TGCAGCGTTGGAGCGGCGTCTTACAATGAGCAGTTCTTC; CDR3aa: CSVGAASYNEQFF
j_gene: TRBJ1-1; abundance: -; v_gene: TRBV5-1; d_gene: TRBD1; CDR3nt: TGCGCCAGCAGCTCTCCCGGGACAGGGGGTAACACTGAAGCTTTCTTT; CDR3aa: CASSSPGTGGNTEAFF
j_gene: TRBJ1-2; abundance: -; v_gene: TRBV5-6; d_gene: -; CDR3nt: TGTGCCAGCAGCTTGAGCGGCGGGGGCGAAGGCTACACCTTC; CDR3aa: CASSLSGGGEGYTF
j_gene: TRBJ1-1; abundance: -; v_gene: TRBV2; d_gene: -; CDR3nt: TGTGCCAGCAGTAAGACAGCCCAGAACACTGAAGCTTTCTTT; CDR3aa: CASSKTAQNTEAFF
j_gene: TRBJ1-6; abundance: once; v_gene: TRBV18; d_gene: -; CDR3nt: TGTGCCAGCTCACCGGAGGGGTTAAGAAATTCACCCCTCCACTTT; CDR3aa: CASSPEGLRNSPLHF
j_gene: TRBJ1-4; abundance: -; v_gene: TRBV18; d_gene: -; CDR3nt: TGTGCCAGCTCACCAAGCGGCGTTAATGAAAAACTGTTTTTT; CDR3aa: CASSPSGVNEKLFF
j_gene: TRBJ2-1; abundance: -; v_gene: TRBV18; d_gene: -; CDR3nt: TGTGCCAGCTCACCAATAAGGAGAGGAGTGAAGGATGAGCAGTTCTTC; CDR3aa: CASSPIRRGVKDEQFF
j_gene: TRBJ1-4; abundance: once; v_gene: TRBV4-2; d_gene: -; CDR3nt: TGTGCCAGCAGCCAAGAGCCCGGGGGGTGGGATGAAAAACTGTTTTTT; CDR3aa: CASSQEPGGWDEKLFF
j_gene: TRBJ2-3; abundance: -; v_gene: TRBV28; d_gene: TRBD2; CDR3nt: TGTGCCAGCAGCCGAGCGGGGGGGATTATAAGCACAGATACGCAGTATTTT; CDR3aa: CASSRAGGIISTDTQYF
j_gene: TRBJ2-1; abundance: -; v_gene: TRBV18; d_gene: -; CDR3nt: TGTGCCAGCTCACCCCGGACGGACACTCCTTCCTACAATGAGCAGTTCTTC; CDR3aa: CASSPRTDTPSYNEQFF
j_gene: TRBJ2-3; abundance: -; v_gene: TRBV7-3; d_gene: TRBD2; CDR3nt: TGTGCCAGCAGCTTGGGGGGGGGAGGAGATACGCAGTATTTT; CDR3aa: CASSLGGGGDTQYF
j_gene: TRBJ2-1; abundance: -; v_gene: TRBV5-5; d_gene: TRBD1; CDR3nt: TGTGCCAGCAGCGGGACAGGGGTGCCTAATGAGCAGTTCTTC; CDR3aa: CASSGTGVPNEQFF
j_gene: TRBJ1-4; abundance: -; v_gene: TRBV4-1; d_gene: -; CDR3nt: TGCGCCACCAAGACGCGGGTTACCTCAACTAATGAAAAACTGTTTTTT; CDR3aa: CATKTRVTSTNEKLFF
j_gene: TRBJ1-2; abundance: -; v_gene: TRBV28; d_gene: TRBD1; CDR3nt: TGTGCCAGCCGCCTCGTGGGACAGGGGGTCAGCACCTTC; CDR3aa: CASRLVGQGVSTF
j_gene: TRBJ2-1; abundance: -; v_gene: TRBV2; d_gene: -; CDR3nt: TGTGCCAGCAAATTAGAGGGAGCCTACAATGAGCAGTTCTTC; CDR3aa: CASKLEGAYNEQFF
j_gene: TRBJ1-1; abundance: few; v_gene: TRBV6-5; d_gene: TRBD1; CDR3nt: TGTGCCAGCAGACGACAGGGAATGAACACTGAAGCTTTCTTT; CDR3aa: CASRRQGMNTEAFF
j_gene: TRBJ2-3; abundance: -; v_gene: TRBV5-1; d_gene: -; CDR3nt: TGCGCCAGCAGGCGAAGCGGGTCCGATACGCAGTATTTT; CDR3aa: CASRRSGSDTQYF
j_gene: TRBJ2-2; abundance: once; v_gene: TRBV5-6; d_gene: -; CDR3nt: TGTGCCAGCAGCTTTTATGACGGGAGCACCGGGGAGCTGTTTTTT; CDR3aa: CASSFYDGSTGELFF
j_gene: TRBJ2-7; abundance: -; v_gene: TRBV9; d_gene: TRBD1; CDR3nt: TGTGCCAGCAGCGTTAGACAGGGCTCCTACGAGCAGTACTTC; CDR3aa: CASSVRQGSYEQYF
j_gene: TRBJ2-5; abundance: -; v_gene: TRBV27; d_gene: TRBD1; CDR3nt: TGTGCCAGCAAAAGAGCCGCGGGACAGGGGGGGATGTACCAAGAGACCCAGTACTTC; CDR3aa: CASKRAAGQGGMYQETQYF
j_gene: TRBJ2-3; abundance: -; v_gene: TRBV7-9; d_gene: -; CDR3nt: TGTGCCAGCAGCTTAGCGCGGGGCGGAAGCACAGATACGCAGTATTTT; CDR3aa: CASSLARGGSTDTQYF
j_gene: TRBJ1-1; abundance: once; v_gene: TRBV5-6; d_gene: -; CDR3nt: TGTGCCAGCAGCTTGGCCTCAGAACAGAAAGCTTTCTTT; CDR3aa: CASSLASEQKAFF
j_gene: TRBJ2-1; abundance: -; v_gene: TRBV11-2; d_gene: TRBD2; CDR3nt: TGTGCCAGCAGCAGTAGCGGGGGGGCTCGGTCCTACAATGAGCAGTTCTTC; CDR3aa: CASSSSGGARSYNEQFF
j_gene: TRBJ1-2; abundance: -; v_gene: TRBV5-5; d_gene: -; CDR3nt: TGTGCCAGCAGCCCGGACTTTACGGTCGGCTACACCTTC; CDR3aa: CASSPDFTVGYTF